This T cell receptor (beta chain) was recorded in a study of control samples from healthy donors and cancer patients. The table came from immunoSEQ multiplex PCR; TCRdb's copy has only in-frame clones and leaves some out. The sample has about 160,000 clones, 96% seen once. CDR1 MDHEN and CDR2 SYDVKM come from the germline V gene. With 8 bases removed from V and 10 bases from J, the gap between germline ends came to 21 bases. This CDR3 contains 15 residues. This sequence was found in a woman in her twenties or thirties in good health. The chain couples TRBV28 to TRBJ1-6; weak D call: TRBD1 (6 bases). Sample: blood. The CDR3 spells CASEFRGQFRSPLHF. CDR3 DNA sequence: TGTGCCAGCGAGTTCCGAGGACAGTTCAGGTCACCCCTCCACTTT.